Following are 21 T cell receptor beta chains from one sample sequenced in a study of molecular identifiers for immune sequencing clone quantification. TCRdb used MiXCR to reprocess the PCR reads, holding one entry per CDR3 protein. In the table there are under 600,000 distinct CDR3 sequences, around 25% of which are singletons. Sequencing used naive CD8+ T cells from blood, with Jurkat cell RNA spiked in. Subset given: FACS-sorted CD8+CD4-CCR7+CD45RA+ naive T cells. Every receptor here comes from a human donor in good health. Some libraries in this study had Jurkat cell RNA spiked in.

The genes are TRBV4-1 and TRBJ1-2; D unclear. The CDR3 runs 13 residues. Trimming removed 1 base at V and 2 bases at J, with 5 bases between. Germline values: CDR1 MGHRA, CDR2 YSYEKL. The CDR3 DNA reads TGCGCCAGCAGCCAAGTCCTGAACTATGGCTACACCTTC. As protein: CASSQVLNYGYTF.

V and J are TRBV7-9 and TRBJ1-1; D might be TRBD1 (6 bases). Germline CDR1 reads SEHNR; CDR2 reads FQNEAQ (reference sequence). The V end was cut by 5 bases, the J end by 3 bases, with 19 bases between. The CDR3 length is 16 residues. The CDR3 loop reads CASSPGQSQGYTEAFF. CDR3 bases: TGTGCCAGCAGCCCTGGACAGTCCCAAGGCTACACTGAAGCTTTCTTT.

The genes are TRBV4-1 and TRBJ1-5; D gene uncertain. Trimming took off 3 bases at V and 0 bases at J, with 9 bases between the two ends. This CDR3 is 15 amino acids long. Per the germline V gene, CDR1 is MGHRA and CDR2 is YSYEKL. The CDR3 nucleotides are TGCGCCAGCAGCCAGAGAGAAGATAGCAATCAGCCCCAGCATTTT. This gives the protein CASSQREDSNQPQHF.

This clonotype was observed many times. The chain links TRBV28 to TRBJ2-7; 7 bases agree with TRBD1. CDR3 length: 16 amino acids. J was trimmed by 0 bases and V by 6 bases; bases with no gene match: 11. Germline-derived CDR1 and CDR2 are MDHEN and SYDVKM. CDR3 residues: CASSSDGTAISYEQYF. CDR3 in DNA: TGTGCCAGCAGCTCCGATGGGACAGCCATCTCCTACGAGCAGTACTTC.

This clonotype has just a few counts. The chain carries TRBV12-5 and TRBJ2-7, with a tentative D call TRBD1 (5 bases). CDR1 is LGHNT and CDR2 is FRNRAP in the germline V gene. Trimming shortened V by 1 base and J by 2 bases, and 6 bases separated the two germline ends. The CDR3 totals 13 residues. CDR3 sequence: CASGLGQTYEQYF. The CDR3 DNA follows: TGTGCTAGTGGTTTGGGACAGACCTACGAGCAGTACTTC.

CDR3 bases: TGTGCCACCAGTGATTTTAGCCCGGGAAAGGAGACCCAGTACTTC. Translated: CATSDFSPGKETQYF. V is TRBV24-1 and J is TRBJ2-5; TRBD2 might be the D (5 bases). V gave up 1 base and J gave up 5 bases, with 13 bases separating them. Germline loops: CDR1 KGHDR, CDR2 SFDVKD. CDR3 length equals 15 residues.

This clonotype has at least ten counts. This sequence joins TRBV12-3 or TRBV12-4 and TRBJ2-3; 7 nucleotides line up with TRBD2. The junction had 11 bases not matched to a gene; V was cut back by 5 bases and J by 6 bases. The CDR3 loop spans 15 amino acids. CDR3: CASSDALTSFDTQYF. The CDR3 DNA is TGTGCCAGCAGTGATGCGTTGACTAGCTTCGATACGCAGTATTTT.

The V and J genes are TRBV19 and TRBJ2-1; the D call may be TRBD1 or TRBD2 (6 bases each). Germline loops: CDR1 LNHDA, CDR2 SQIVND (reference sequence). Trimming removed 2 bases at V and 6 bases at J, with 11 bases between. This CDR3 comprises 14 residues. This chain's CDR3 is CASSIRGAINEQFF. The CDR3 coding sequence is TGTGCCAGTAGTATAAGGGGGGCCATCAATGAGCAGTTCTTC.

This clonotype was counted at least ten times. The chain employs TRBV29-1 and TRBJ2-1; 12 positions match TRBD2. The V and J ends lost 1 base and 10 bases, in that order; junction bases with no gene match: 11. Germline V lookup: CDR1 SQVTM, CDR2 ANQGSEA. The CDR3 is 16 residues long. The CDR3 is CSVEGVRTSGVREQFF. In DNA form, the CDR3 reads TGCAGCGTTGAAGGTGTGAGGACTAGCGGGGTCCGGGAGCAGTTCTTC.

This clonotype was picked up many times. The chain links TRBV6-2 or TRBV6-3 to TRBJ2-5; no reliable D call. V was cut by 5 bases and J by 0 bases, with 7 bases left in between. The germline CDR1 and CDR2 sequences are MNHEY and SVGEGT. The CDR3 sequence is 13 residues long. The CDR3 sequence: CASSRPYQETQYF. CDR3 sequence (DNA): TGTGCCAGCAGTCGTCCGTACCAAGAGACCCAGTACTTC.

This clonotype was detected only a few times. The chain uses TRBV5-4 and TRBJ1-1, with D unclear. The CDR3 length is 14 residues. The V end lost 1 base, the J end lost 1 base, and 8 bases lay between the germline ends. Germline-derived CDR1 and CDR2 are SGHNT and YYREEE (reference sequence). The CDR3 region has the DNA TGTGCCAGCAGCTTGCTTTTAGGGAACACTGAAGCTTTCTTT. Its translation is CASSLLLGNTEAFF.

The chain has TRBV4-1 and TRBJ2-5; D tentatively fits TRBD1 or TRBD2 (5 bases each). Germline loops: CDR1 MGHRA, CDR2 YSYEKL. V lost 2 bases, J lost 3 bases, and 25 bases lay in between. The CDR3 consists of 19 residues. In DNA form, the CDR3 reads TGCGCCAGCAGCCAACTGATCGGGACCCCCACTCCAGGTGAAGAGACCCAGTACTTC. Translation gives CASSQLIGTPTPGEETQYF.

The rearrangement uses TRBV27 and TRBJ2-7, with D possibly TRBD2 on 5 matching bases. The V gene lost 8 bases and the J gene lost 3 bases, with 20 bases spanning the gap. This CDR3 spans 15 amino acids. The germline V gene has CDR1 MNHEY and CDR2 SMNVEV (reference sequence). For the CDR3, the DNA is TGTGCCAGCGGATTCTTACTGTCCCGGGACTACGAGCAGTACTTC. Translating gives CASGFLLSRDYEQYF.

This clonotype was seen only a few times. The chain is built from TRBV11-2 and TRBJ2-5, with D unclear. The ends were cut back, 0 bases at V and 4 bases at J, with 15 bases in the middle. Germline V lookup: CDR1 SGHAT, CDR2 FQNNGV. This CDR3 region has 16 residues. This CDR3 reads CASSLDPGRTGETQYF. CDR3 sequence (DNA): TGTGCCAGCAGCTTAGATCCGGGCCGTACGGGAGAGACCCAGTACTTC.

The rearrangement links TRBV19 to TRBJ2-1, with TRBD2 identical over 10 bases. Trimming removed 6 bases from V and 4 bases from J; junction bases left unmatched: 9. This CDR3 comprises 16 residues. Germline CDR1 and CDR2: LNHDA and SQIVND (reference sequence). For the CDR3, the DNA is TGTGCCAGTAGCTATCCGGGACTAGCGTTTTACAATGAGCAGTTCTTC. It codes for CASSYPGLAFYNEQFF. The variable domain in full, completed from reference TRBV19 and TRBJ2-1, reads DGGITQSPKYLFRKEGQNVTLSCEQNLNHDAMYWYRQDPGQGLRLIYYSQIVNDFQKGDIAEGYSVSREKKESFPLTVTSAQKNPTAFYLCASSYPGLAFYNEQFFGPGTRLTVL.

This clonotype was seen a few times. The rearrangement links TRBV6-1 to TRBJ2-6; D unresolved. Trimming cost V 7 bases and J 3 bases, with 13 bases left between them. Germline CDR1 is MNHNS and CDR2 is SASEGT. There are 15 residues in the CDR3. The CDR3 here is CASTESELGANVLTF. DNA of the CDR3: TGTGCCAGCACGGAGAGTGAACTTGGGGCCAACGTCCTGACTTTC.

This clonotype has a single count. The chain couples TRBV9 to TRBJ2-1; TRBD2 aligns across 11 bases. Germline assignment: CDR1 SGDLS and CDR2 YYNGEE. Trimming removed 0 bases from V and 4 bases from J; junction bases left unmatched: 6. The CDR3 runs 17 residues. The CDR3 bases are TGTGCCAGCAGCGTAGCGTTAGCGGGAGGGCCGTACAATGAGCAGTTCTTC. Translation gives CASSVALAGGPYNEQFF.

The rearrangement links TRBV27 to TRBJ2-2, with 7 positions matching TRBD2. CDR1 and CDR2 from the germline V gene are MNHEY and SMNVEV (reference sequence). The ends lost 5 bases at V and 2 bases at J; junction bases unmatched: 8. CDR3 size: 16 residues. The CDR3 DNA is TGTGCCAGCAGTCCGAGGGGAGGGGATAACACCGGGGAGCTGTTTTTT. It encodes CASSPRGGDNTGELFF.

In its sample, this clonotype was seen once. The chain is built from TRBV20-1 and TRBJ2-7; 16 nucleotides agree with TRBD2. The V segment lost 7 bases and the J segment 4 bases; nucleotides outside the gene matches: 10. The germline V gene has CDR1 DFQATT and CDR2 SNEGSKA (reference sequence). The CDR3 length is 16 residues. This chain's CDR3 is CSGIPGLAGGPYEQYF. The CDR3 bases are TGCAGTGGGATCCCGGGACTAGCGGGAGGGCCTTACGAGCAGTACTTC.

The V gene is TRBV12-3 or TRBV12-4, the J gene TRBJ2-3; 9 bases agree with TRBD1. There are 15 residues in the CDR3. The V segment lost 6 bases and the J segment 2 bases; nucleotides outside the gene matches: 6. CDR3 DNA: TGTGCCAGCAGATGGACAGGGGTGAACACAGATACGCAGTATTTT. Protein: CASRWTGVNTDTQYF.

This clonotype was seen at least ten times. CDR3: CASSQDSVSGANVLTF. Written as DNA, the CDR3 is TGTGCCAGCAGCCAAGATTCCGTCTCTGGGGCCAACGTCCTGACTTTC. The chain is built from TRBV4-2 and TRBJ2-6; no firm D call. The CDR3 is made up of 16 amino acids. With 0 bases removed from V and 0 bases from J, the gap between germline ends came to 6 bases. The germline CDR1 and CDR2 sequences are LGHNA and YNFKEQ.